This T cell receptor (beta chain) was sequenced for a study of blood T cell repertoires in COVID-19 (dated by TCRdb to the early 2020s). In terms of the full investigation: The collaborator samples originated in the United States, Italy and Spain and spanned the acute and convalescent phases of COVID-19. The prospective study material was composed of cDNA or gDNA derived from T cells, B-cell-depleted T cells, or PBMCs. Where HLA class I and class II types were available, the types were taken from metadata supplied by the sample provider, not from assay-based typing. Samples were obtained from the ongoing ImmuneRACE study (first 160 participants) and from about 1,300 subjects provided by 6 global collaborators. The dataset comprised deeply sampled blood TCRbeta repertoires from subjects exposed to, actively infected with, or recovered from COVID-19. The repertoires were made available in a free public database intended to serve as a resource for research on the immune response to SARS-CoV-2. The sample metadata nearly always contained a de-identified subject ID, COVID-19 status, age in years and sex.

As encoded in the germline V gene, CDR1 is SGHDN while CDR2 is FVKESK. The CDR3 measures 15 amino acids from cysteine to phenylalanine. Only the CDR3 portion is preserved as DNA: 45 bases, with reading frame beginning at the first base. V loses 7 bases, J loses 2 bases, and the germline ends lie 17 bases apart. A note on this clone: No cognate antigen has been identified for it. No base-level quality is on record; no much larger clone is a single base apart.

TCRbeta CDR3 regions were amplified from genomic DNA by means of the immunoSEQ Assay, a bias-controlled multiplex PCR. In the source study's methods: The number of nucleated cells in each sample was estimated by amplification of reference gene primers within the assay. Sequence reads were collapsed and filtered to measure the absolute abundance of every unique TCRbeta CDR3 rearrangement. For each sample, productive Simpson clonality was calculated as the square root of Simpson's diversity index over productive rearrangements. TCRdb took this table from immuneACCESS and kept in-frame rearrangements with V and J called. Such tables lack part of the clones; where checked against another copy, unresolved V genes explain under half of the gap, and the rest is unexplained. The DNA gave D and trimming, while V, J and clone size come from that table. This sample is represented by 150,000 or so clones; approximately 93% of them were singletons. The ten largest clones take up under 2% of the sample.

In Seattle, one collaborating source enrolled patients while the infection was active and tracked those patients longitudinally over the course of disease. Each collaborating institution followed its own protocols to collect whole blood in K2EDTA tubes. For TCRbeta analysis, collaborators shipped samples in one of three forms: frozen whole blood, isolated PBMCs, or DNA extracted from either of those sample types. General findings and caveats noted by the study authors: The amount of clinical and demographic metadata varied by source and participant and was provided uncurated.

The source is a woman in her sixties or seventies with COVID-19, enrolled during active disease. The sequencing sample was made of peripheral blood. This chain joins TRBV14 to TRBJ1-1; there is no confident call for the D gene. CDR3 reads: CASTRGGSLNTEAFF. The DNA reads as follows: TGTGCCAGCACCCGGGGAGGGTCCCTAAACACTGAAGCTTTCTTT.